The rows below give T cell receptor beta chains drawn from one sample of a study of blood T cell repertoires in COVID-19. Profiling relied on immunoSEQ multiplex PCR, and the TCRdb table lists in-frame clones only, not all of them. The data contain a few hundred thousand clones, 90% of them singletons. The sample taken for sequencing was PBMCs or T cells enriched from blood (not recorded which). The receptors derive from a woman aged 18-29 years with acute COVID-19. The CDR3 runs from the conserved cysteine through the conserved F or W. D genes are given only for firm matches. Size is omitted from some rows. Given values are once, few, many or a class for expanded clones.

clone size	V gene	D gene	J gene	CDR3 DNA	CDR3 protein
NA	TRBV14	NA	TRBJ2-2	TGTGCCAGCAGCCAACTACAGGGAAGTACCGGGGAGCTGTTTTTT	CASSQLQGSTGELFF
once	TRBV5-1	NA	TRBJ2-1	TGCGCCAGCAGCCCATCTGGGGGAGGTGAGATAGTCGCCTACAATGAGCAGTTCTTC	CASSPSGGGEIVAYNEQFF
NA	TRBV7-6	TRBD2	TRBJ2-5	TGTGCCAGCAGCCCCCTCAGCGGGAGTGAGACCCAGTACTTC	CASSPLSGSETQYF
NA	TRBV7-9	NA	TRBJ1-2	TGTGCCAGCAGCTTCGGAGGGGATTATGGCTACACCTTC	CASSFGGDYGYTF
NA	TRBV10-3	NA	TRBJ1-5	TGTGCCATCAGTGAAGGTCAGGGGTATCAGCCCCAGCATTTT	CAISEGQGYQPQHF
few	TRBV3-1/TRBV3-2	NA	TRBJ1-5	TGTGCCAGCAGCCGCGGTTCGGGGGTAGTCAATCAGCCCCAGCATTTT	CASSRGSGVVNQPQHF
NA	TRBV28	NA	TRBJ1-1	TGTGCCAGCCGCAGGGACACTGAAGCTTTCTTT	CASRRDTEAFF
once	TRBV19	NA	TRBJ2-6	TGTGCCACTCATCCCCAGATCCGCTCTGGGGCCAACGTCCTGACTTTC	CATHPQIRSGANVLTF
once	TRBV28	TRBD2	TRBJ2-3	TGTGCCAGCACTCCCCCCAGTTATGCTAGCGGGAGGGTCGCAGATACGCAGTATTTT	CASTPPSYASGRVADTQYF
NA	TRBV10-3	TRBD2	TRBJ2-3	TGTGCCATCAGCGGGGGACTAGCGGGAATCACAGATACGCAGTATTTT	CAISGGLAGITDTQYF
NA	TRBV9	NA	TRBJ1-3	TGTGCCAGCAGCTCCCAACGGGTTTTCTCTGGAAACACCATATATTTT	CASSSQRVFSGNTIYF
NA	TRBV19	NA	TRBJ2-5	TGTGCCAGTAGTCACCTAGGGAGAGGGGAGACCCAGTACTTC	CASSHLGRGETQYF
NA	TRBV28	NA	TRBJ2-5	TGTGCCAGCAGCTTGCGGGAGACCCAGTACTTC	CASSLRETQYF
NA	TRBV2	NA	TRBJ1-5	TGTGCCAGCAGGGGCAGTCAGCCCCAGCATTTT	CASRGSQPQHF